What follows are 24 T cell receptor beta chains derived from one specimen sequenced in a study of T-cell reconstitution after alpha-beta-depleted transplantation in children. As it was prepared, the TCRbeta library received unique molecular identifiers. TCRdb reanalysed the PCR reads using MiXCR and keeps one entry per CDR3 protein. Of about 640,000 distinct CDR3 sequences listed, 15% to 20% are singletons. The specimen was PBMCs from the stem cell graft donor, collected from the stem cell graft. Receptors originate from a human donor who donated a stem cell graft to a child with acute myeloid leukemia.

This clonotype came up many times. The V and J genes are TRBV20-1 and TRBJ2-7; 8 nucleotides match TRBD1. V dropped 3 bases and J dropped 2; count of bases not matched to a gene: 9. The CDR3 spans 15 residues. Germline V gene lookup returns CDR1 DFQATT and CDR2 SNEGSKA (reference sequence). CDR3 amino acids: CSASRGRRETYEQYF. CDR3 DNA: TGCAGTGCTAGCAGGGGGCGGAGGGAGACCTACGAGCAGTACTTC.

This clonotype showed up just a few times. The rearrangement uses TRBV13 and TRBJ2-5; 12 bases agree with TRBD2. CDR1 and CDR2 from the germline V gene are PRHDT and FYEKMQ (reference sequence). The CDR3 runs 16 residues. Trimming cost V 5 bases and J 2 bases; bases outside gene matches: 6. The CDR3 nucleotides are TGTGCCAGCAGCACCCTAGCGGGGGGGGTGCAAGAGACCCAGTACTTC. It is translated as CASSTLAGGVQETQYF.

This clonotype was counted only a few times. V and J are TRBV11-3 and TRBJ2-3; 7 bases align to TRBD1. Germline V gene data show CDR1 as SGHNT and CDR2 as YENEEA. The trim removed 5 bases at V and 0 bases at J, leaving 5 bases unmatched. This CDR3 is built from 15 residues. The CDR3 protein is CASSTRQGSTDTQYF. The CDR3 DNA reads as TGTGCCAGCAGCACCCGACAGGGTAGCACAGATACGCAGTATTTT.

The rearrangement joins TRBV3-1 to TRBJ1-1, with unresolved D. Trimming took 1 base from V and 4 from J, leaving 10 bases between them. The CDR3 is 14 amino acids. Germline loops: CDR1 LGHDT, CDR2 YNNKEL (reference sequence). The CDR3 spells CASSQGLSSTEAFF. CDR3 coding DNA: TGTGCCAGCAGCCAAGGCCTATCGAGCACTGAAGCTTTCTTT.

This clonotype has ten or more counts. The CDR3 loop reads CASSLAAQGAYEQYF. The CDR3 DNA reads as TGTGCCAGCAGCTTAGCCGCACAGGGGGCCTACGAGCAGTACTTC. The V call is TRBV7-2, the J call TRBJ2-7; 8 nucleotides line up with TRBD1. CDR1 SGHTA and CDR2 FQGNSA come from the germline V gene. The ends lost 0 bases at V and 2 bases at J; junction bases unmatched: 3. The CDR3 has 15 residues. Combining the CDR3 with reference TRBV7-2 and TRBJ2-7 gives the whole variable domain GAGVSQSPSNKVTEKGKDVELRCDPISGHTALYWYRQSLGQGLEFLIYFQGNSAPDKSGLPSDRFSAERTGGSVSTLTIQRTQQEDSAVYLCASSLAAQGAYEQYFGPGTRLTVT.

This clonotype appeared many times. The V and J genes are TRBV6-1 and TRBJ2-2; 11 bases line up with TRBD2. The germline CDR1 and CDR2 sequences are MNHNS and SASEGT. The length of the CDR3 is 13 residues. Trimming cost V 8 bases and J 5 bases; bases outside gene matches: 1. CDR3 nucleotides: TGTGCCAGCGGACTAGCGGGTACCGGGGAGCTGTTTTTT. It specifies CASGLAGTGELFF.

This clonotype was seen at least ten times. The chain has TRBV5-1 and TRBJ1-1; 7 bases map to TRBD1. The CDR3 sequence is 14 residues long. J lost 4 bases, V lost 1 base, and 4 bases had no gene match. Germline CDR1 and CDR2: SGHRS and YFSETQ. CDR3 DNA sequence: TGCGCCAGCAGCTTGAAGGGGGCGAGCACTGAAGCTTTCTTT. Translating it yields CASSLKGASTEAFF.

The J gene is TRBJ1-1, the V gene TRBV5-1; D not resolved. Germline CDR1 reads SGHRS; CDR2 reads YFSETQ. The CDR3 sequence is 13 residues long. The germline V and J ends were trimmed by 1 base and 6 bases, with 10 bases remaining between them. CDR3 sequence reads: CASSLLESSEAFF. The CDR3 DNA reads TGCGCCAGCAGCTTGCTCGAGTCCTCTGAAGCTTTCTTT.

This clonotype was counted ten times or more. CDR3: CASSLTGRRDQETQYF. The CDR3 nucleotides read TGTGCCAGCAGCTTAACGGGCCGGCGGGACCAAGAGACCCAGTACTTC. The V and J genes are TRBV7-3 and TRBJ2-5; a possible D gene is TRBD2 (5 bases). The CDR3 runs to 16 residues. V gave up 0 bases and J gave up 0 bases, with 11 bases separating them. CDR1 SGHTA and CDR2 FQGTGA come from the germline V gene.

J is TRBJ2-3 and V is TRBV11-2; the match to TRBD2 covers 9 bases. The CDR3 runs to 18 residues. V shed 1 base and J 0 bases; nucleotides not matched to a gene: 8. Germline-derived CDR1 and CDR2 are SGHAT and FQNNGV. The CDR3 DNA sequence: TGTGCCAGCAGCTTAGGCCTAGCGGGGTATTCTAGCACAGATACGCAGTATTTT. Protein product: CASSLGLAGYSSTDTQYF.

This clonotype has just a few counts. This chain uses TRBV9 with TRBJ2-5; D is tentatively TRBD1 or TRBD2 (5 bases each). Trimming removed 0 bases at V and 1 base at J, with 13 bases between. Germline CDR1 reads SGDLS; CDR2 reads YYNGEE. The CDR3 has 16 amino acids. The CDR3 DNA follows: TGTGCCAGCAGCGTAGACAGCGAGGGGTTCCAAGAGACCCAGTACTTC. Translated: CASSVDSEGFQETQYF.

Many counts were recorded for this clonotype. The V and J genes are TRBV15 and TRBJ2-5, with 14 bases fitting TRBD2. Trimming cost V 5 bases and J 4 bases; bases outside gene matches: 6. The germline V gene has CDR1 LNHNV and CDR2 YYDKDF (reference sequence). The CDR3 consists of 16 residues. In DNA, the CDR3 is TGTGCCACCAGCGGATTAGGGACTAGCGGGGGAGAGACCCAGTACTTC. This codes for CATSGLGTSGGETQYF.

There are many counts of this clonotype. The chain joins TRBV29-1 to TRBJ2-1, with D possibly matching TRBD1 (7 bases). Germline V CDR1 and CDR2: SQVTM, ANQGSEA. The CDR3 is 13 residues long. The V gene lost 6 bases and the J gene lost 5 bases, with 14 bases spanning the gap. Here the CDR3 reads CSVGGQPNNEQFF. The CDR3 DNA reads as TGCAGCGTGGGGGGACAGCCGAACAATGAGCAGTTCTTC.

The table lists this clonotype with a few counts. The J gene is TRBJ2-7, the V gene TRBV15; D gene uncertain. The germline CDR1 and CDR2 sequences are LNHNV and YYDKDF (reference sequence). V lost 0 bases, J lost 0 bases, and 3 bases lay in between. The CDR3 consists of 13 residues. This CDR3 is CATSRDSSYEQYF. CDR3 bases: TGTGCCACCAGCAGAGACAGCTCCTACGAGCAGTACTTC.

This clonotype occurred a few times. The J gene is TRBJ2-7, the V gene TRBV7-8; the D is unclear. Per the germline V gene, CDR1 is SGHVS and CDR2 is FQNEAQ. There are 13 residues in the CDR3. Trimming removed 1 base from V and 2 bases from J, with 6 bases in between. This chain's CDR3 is CASSLVGTYEQYV. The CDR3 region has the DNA TGTGCCAGCAGCTTAGTTGGGACCTACGAGCAGTACGTC.

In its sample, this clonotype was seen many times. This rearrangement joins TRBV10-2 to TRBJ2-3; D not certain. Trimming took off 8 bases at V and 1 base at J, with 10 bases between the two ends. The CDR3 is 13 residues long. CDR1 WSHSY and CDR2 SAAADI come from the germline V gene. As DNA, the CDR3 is TGCGCCAGCTCTGGGAAAGGCACAGATACGCAGTATTTT. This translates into CASSGKGTDTQYF.

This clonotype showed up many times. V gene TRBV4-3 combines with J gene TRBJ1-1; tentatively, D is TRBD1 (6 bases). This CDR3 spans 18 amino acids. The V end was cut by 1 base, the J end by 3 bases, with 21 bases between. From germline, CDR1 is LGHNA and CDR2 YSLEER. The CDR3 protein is CASSQGDTLSDEDTEAFF. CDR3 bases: TGCGCCAGCAGCCAAGGGGACACCCTTAGCGATGAGGACACTGAAGCTTTCTTT.

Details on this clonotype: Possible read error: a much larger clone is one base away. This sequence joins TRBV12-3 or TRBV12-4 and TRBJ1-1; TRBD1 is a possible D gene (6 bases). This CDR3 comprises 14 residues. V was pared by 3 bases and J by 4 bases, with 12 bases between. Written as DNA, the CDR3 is TGTGCCAGCAGTTTGAGGGGGTCGACCACTGAAGCTTTCTTT. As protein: CASSLRGSTTEAFF.

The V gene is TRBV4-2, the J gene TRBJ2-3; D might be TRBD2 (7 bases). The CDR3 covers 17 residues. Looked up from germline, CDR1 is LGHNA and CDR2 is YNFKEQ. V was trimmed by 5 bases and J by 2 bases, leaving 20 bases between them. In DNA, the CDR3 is TGTGCCAGCAGCATTGGGGGGGGGCCCTCCCTCACAGATACGCAGTATTTT. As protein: CASSIGGGPSLTDTQYF.

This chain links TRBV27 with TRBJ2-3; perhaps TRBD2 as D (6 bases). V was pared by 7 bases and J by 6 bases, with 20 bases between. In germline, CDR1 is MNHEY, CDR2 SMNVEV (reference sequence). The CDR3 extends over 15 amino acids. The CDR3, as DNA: TGTGCCAGCAAACGACTAGATTCTTCCTTGGATACGCAGTATTTT. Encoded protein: CASKRLDSSLDTQYF.

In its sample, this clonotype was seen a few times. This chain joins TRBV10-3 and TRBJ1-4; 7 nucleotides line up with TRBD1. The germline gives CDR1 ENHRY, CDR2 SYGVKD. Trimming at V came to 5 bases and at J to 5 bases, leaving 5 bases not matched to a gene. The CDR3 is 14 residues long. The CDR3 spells CAISSGQVNEKLFF. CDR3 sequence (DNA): TGTGCCATCAGTTCAGGACAGGTCAATGAAAAACTGTTTTTT.

This CDR3 is CASSPQAPPYEQYV. The CDR3 nucleotides read TGTGCCAGCAGTCCCCAGGCCCCTCCTTACGAGCAGTACGTC. The chain recombines TRBV28 with TRBJ2-7; D is unresolved. In germline, CDR1 is MDHEN, CDR2 SYDVKM. Trimming stripped 5 bases from V and 4 bases from J, with 15 bases between. This CDR3 is built from 14 residues.

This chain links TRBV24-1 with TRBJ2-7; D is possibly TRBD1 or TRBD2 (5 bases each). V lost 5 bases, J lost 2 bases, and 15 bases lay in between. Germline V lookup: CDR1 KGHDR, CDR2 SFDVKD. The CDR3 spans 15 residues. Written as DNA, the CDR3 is TGTGCCACCAGTGGACCCGGGACGGATCCCTACGAGCAGTACTTC. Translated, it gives CATSGPGTDPYEQYF.

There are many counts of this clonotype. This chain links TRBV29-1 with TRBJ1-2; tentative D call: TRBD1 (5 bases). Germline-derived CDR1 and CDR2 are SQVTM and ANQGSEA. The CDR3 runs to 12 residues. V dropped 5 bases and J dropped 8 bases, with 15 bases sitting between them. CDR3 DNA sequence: TGCAGCGTTCAAATGATCAGGGAGGGCTACACCTTC. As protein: CSVQMIREGYTF.